This T cell receptor (beta chain) was obtained from a study of cytomegalovirus exposure and HLA in healthy donors. The V and J ends lost 2 bases and 12 bases, in that order; junction bases with no gene match: 1. The CDR3 has 11 residues. Germline-derived CDR1 and CDR2 are MNHNY and SVGAGI (reference sequence). Primers for the PCR totalled 60 Vbeta and 13 Jbeta. Clones were read by immunoSEQ multiplex PCR, and TCRdb kept only the in-frame ones, dropping some. The sample includes some 160,000 clones, 70% to 80% of them seen just once. This clone appeared a single time. This receptor was taken from a man aged 50 or older in good health and CMV-seropositive. V and J are TRBV6-6 and TRBJ2-1; TRBD2 agrees at 7 bases. Sequenced input: PBMCs. CDR3 sequence reads: CASSYGGGQFF. The CDR3 DNA is TGTGCCAGCAGTTACGGCGGGGGGCAGTTCTTC.